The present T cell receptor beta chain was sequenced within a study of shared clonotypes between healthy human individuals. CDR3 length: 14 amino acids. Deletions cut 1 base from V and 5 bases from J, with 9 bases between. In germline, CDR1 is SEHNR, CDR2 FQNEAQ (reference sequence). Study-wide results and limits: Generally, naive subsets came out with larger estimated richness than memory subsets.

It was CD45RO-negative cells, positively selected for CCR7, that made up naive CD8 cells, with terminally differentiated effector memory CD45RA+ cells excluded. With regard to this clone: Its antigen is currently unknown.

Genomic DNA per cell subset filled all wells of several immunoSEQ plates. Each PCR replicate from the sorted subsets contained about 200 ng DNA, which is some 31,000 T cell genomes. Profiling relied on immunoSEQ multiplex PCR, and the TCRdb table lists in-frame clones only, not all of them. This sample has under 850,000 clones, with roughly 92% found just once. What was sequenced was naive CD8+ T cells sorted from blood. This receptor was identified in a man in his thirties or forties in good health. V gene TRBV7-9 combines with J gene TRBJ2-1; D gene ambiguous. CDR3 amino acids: CASSLVEQDNEQFF. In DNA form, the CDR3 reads TGTGCCAGCAGCTTAGTCGAGCAGGACAATGAGCAGTTCTTC.